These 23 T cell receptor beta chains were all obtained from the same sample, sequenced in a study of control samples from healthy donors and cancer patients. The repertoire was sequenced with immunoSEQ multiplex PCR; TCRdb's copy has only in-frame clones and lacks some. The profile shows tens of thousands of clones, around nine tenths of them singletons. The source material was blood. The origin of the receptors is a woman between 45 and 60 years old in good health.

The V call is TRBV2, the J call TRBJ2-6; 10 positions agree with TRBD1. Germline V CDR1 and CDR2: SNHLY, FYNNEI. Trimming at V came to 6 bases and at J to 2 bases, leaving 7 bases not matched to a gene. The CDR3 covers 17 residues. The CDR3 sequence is CASSLTGGETGANVLTF. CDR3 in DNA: TGTGCCAGCAGCTTGACAGGGGGCGAGACTGGGGCCAACGTCCTGACTTTC.

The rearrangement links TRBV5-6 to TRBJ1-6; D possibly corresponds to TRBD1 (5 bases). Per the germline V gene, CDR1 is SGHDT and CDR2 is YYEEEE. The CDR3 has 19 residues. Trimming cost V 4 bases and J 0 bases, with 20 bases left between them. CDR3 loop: CASSPFSRRGSSYNSPLHF. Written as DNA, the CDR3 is TGTGCCAGCAGCCCCTTTAGCAGGAGGGGCAGCTCCTATAATTCACCCCTCCACTTT.

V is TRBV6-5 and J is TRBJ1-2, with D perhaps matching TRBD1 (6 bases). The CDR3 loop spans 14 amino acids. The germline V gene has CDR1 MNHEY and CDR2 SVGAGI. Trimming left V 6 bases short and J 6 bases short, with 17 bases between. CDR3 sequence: CASRAGGAGDGYTF. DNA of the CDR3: TGTGCCAGCAGGGCGGGGGGCGCAGGAGATGGCTACACCTTC.

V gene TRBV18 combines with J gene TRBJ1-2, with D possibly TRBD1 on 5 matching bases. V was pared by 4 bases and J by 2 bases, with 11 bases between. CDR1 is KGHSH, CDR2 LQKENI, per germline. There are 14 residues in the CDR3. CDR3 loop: CASSRQQENYGYTF. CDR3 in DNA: TGTGCCAGCTCACGCCAACAGGAGAACTATGGCTACACCTTC.

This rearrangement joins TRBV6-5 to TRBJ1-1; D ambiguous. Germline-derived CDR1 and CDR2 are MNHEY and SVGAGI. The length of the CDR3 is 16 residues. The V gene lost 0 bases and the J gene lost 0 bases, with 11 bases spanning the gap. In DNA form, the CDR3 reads TGTGCCAGCAGTTACTCGCAGAACCGGTTGAACACTGAAGCTTTCTTT. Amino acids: CASSYSQNRLNTEAFF.

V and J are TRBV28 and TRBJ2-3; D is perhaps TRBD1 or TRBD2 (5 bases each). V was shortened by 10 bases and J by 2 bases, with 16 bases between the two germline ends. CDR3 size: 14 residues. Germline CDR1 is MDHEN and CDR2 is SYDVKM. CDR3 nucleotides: TGTGCCACCGGGGACGCCACCTCCACAGATACGCAGTATTTT. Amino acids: CATGDATSTDTQYF.

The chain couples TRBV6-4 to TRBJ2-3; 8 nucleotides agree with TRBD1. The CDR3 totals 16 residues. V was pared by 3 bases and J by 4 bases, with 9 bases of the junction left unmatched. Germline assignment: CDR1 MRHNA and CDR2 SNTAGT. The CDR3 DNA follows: TGTGCCAGCAGTGAGGGCCTCAGGGGGCGTCCAGATACGCAGTATTTT. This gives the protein CASSEGLRGRPDTQYF.

The CDR3 DNA sequence: TGTGCCAGCAGCTCGCCCCGATCTCGGGGCGGGAACACCGGGGAGCTGTTTTTT. Protein product: CASSSPRSRGGNTGELFF. The V gene is TRBV12-1, the J gene TRBJ2-2. TRBV12-1 is classified as a pseudogene. CDR3 length: 18 residues.

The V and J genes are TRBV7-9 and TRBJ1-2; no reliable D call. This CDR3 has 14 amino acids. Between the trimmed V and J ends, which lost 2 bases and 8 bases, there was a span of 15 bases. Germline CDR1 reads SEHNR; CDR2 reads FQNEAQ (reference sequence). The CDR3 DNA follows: TGTGCCAGCAGCTTATCCCCCGCCGAAGAGGGCTACACCTTC. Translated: CASSLSPAEEGYTF.

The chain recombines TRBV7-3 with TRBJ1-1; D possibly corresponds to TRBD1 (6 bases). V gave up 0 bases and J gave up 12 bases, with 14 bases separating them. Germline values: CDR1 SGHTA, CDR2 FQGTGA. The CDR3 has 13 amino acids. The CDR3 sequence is CASSLTGGSWTFF. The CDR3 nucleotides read TGTGCCAGCAGCTTAACTGGGGGCAGCTGGACTTTCTTT.

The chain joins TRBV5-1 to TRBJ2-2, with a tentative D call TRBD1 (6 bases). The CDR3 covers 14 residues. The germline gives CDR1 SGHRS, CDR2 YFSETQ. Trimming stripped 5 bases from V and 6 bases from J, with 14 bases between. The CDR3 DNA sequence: TGCGCCAGCAGTTTCACAGGGTGGGCCGGGGAGCTGTTTTTT. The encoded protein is CASSFTGWAGELFF.

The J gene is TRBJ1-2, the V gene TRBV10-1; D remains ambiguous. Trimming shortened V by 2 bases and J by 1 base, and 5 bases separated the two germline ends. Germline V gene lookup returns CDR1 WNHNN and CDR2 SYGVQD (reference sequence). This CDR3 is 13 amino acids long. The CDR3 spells CASSEGFNYGYTF. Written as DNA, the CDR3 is TGCGCCAGCAGTGAGGGTTTTAACTATGGCTACACCTTC.

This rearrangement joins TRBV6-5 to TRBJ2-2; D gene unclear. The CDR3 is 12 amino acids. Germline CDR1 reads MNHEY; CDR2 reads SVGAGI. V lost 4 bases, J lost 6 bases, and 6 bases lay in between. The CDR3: CASSSRPGELFF. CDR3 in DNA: TGTGCCAGCAGTTCCCGGCCCGGGGAGCTGTTTTTT.

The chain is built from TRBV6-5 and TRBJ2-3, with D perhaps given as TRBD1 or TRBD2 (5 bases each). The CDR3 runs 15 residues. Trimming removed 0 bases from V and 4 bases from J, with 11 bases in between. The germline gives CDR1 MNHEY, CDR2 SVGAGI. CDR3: CASSYSSWDADTQYF. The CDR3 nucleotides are TGTGCCAGCAGTTACTCGAGTTGGGACGCAGATACGCAGTATTTT.

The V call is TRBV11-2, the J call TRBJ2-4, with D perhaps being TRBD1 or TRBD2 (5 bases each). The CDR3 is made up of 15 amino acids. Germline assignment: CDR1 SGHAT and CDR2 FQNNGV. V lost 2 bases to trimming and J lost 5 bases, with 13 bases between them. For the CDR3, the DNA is TGTGCCAGCAGCTTAACCGGGGCAGGAGAAAACATTCAGTACTTC. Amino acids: CASSLTGAGENIQYF.

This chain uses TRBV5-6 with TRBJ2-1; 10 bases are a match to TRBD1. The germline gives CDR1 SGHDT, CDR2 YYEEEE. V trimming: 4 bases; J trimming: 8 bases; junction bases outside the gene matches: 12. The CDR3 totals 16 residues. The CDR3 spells CASSRMGQGNSDEQFF. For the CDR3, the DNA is TGTGCCAGCAGCCGAATGGGACAGGGGAATAGCGATGAGCAGTTCTTC.

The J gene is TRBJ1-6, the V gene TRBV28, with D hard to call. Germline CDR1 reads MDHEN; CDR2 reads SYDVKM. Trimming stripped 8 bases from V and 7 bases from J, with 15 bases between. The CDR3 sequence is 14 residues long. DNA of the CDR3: TGTGCCAGCTTTACCACCGGGCCGAATTCACCCCTCCACTTT. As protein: CASFTTGPNSPLHF. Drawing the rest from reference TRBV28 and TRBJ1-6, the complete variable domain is DVKVTQSSRYLVKRTGEKVFLECVQDMDHENMFWYRQDPGLGLRLIYFSYDVKMKEKGDIPEGYSVSREKKERFSLILESASTNQTSMYLCASFTTGPNSPLHFGNGTRLTVT.

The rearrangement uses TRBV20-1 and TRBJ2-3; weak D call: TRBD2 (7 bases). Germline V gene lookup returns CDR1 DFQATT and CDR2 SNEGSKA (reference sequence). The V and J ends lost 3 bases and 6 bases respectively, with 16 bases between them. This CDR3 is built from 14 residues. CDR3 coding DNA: TGCAGTGCTAGTAGGGGGGGGGCCCAGGATACGCAGTATTTT. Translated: CSASRGGAQDTQYF.

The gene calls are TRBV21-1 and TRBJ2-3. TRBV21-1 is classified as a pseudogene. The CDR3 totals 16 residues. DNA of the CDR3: TGTGCCAGAGGTTACATACCGGGCCACCATACAGATACGCAGTATTTT. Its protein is CARGYIPGHHTDTQYF.

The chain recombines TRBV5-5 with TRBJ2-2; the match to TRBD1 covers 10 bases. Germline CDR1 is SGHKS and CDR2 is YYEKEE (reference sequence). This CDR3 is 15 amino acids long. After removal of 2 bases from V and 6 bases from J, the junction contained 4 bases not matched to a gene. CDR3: CASSFGQGDSGELFF. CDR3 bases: TGTGCCAGCAGCTTTGGACAGGGGGATTCCGGGGAGCTGTTTTTT.

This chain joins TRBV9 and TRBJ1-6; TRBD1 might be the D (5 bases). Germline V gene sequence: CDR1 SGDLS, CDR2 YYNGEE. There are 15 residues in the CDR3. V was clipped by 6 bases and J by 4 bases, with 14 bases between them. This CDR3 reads CASTGGGGYNSPLHF. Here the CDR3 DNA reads TGTGCCAGCACCGGCGGTGGGGGTTATAATTCACCCCTCCACTTT. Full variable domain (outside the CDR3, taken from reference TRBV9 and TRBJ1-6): DSGVTQTPKHLITATGQRVTLRCSPRSGDLSVYWYQQSLDQGLQFLIQYYNGEERAKGNILERFSAQQFPDLHSELNLSSLELGDSALYFCASTGGGGYNSPLHFGNGTRLTVT.

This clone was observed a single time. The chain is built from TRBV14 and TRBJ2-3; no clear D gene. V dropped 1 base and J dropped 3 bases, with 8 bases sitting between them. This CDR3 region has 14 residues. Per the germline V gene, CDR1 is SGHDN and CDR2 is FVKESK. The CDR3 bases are TGTGCCAGCAGCCAAGGGGCGGAAACAGATACGCAGTATTTT. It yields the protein CASSQGAETDTQYF.

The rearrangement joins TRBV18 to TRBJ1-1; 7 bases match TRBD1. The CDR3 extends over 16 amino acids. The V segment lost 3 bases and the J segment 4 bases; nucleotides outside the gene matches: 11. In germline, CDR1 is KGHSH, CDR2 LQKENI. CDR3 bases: TGTGCCAGCTCACCCCCGGGCAGGGGGGACAGCACTGAAGCTTTCTTT. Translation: CASSPPGRGDSTEAFF.